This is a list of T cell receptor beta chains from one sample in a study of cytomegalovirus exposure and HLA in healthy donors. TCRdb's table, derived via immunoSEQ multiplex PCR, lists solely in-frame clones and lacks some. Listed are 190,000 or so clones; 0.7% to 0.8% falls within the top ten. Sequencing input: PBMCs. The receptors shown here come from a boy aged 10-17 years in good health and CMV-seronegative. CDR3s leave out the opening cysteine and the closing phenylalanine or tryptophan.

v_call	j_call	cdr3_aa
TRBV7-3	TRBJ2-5	ASSLTGTGGETQY
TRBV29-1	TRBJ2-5	SAGLLRETQY
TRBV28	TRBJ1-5	ASSFRGLKGNQPQH
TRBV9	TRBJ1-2	ASSPMGVGGGYGYT
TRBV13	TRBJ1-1	ASSYRDRSLNTEAF
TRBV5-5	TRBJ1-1	ASSLDRVNAF
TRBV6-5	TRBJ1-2	ASRSRGQGRDGYT
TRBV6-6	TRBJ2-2	ASSELTSGLRELF
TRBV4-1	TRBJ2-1	ASSHFGQSSYNEQF
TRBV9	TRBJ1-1	ASSVEGAAREAF
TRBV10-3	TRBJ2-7	AISESSLRGSYEQY
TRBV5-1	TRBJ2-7	ASSSSYEQY
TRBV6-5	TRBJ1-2	ASSSGFYGYT
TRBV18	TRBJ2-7	ASSPFYLDTYEQY
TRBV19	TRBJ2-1	ASSKTPRGPSYNEQF
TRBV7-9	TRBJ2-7	ASSTSRGGWSEQY
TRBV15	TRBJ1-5	ATSRGSLRDSNQPQH
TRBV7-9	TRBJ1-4	ASSRANEKLF
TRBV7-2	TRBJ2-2	ASSLASGNTGELF
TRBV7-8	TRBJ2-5	ASSPGELVETQY
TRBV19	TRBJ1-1	ASSPGVLYTEAF
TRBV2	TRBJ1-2	ASLIVTGVYGYT
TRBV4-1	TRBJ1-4	ASSQIGRGPNEKLF
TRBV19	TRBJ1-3	ASSIFGILTRESGNTIY
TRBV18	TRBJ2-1	ASSYGLAGSYNEQF
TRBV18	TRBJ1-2	ASSPTLDQGNYGYT
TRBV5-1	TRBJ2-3	ASSLGSTGGTDTQY
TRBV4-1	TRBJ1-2	ASSVQARRGQGWRDYGYT
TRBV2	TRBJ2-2	ASRGRQGTGELF
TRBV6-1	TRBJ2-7	ASSPAYEQY
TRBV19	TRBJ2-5	ASSISRAGETQY
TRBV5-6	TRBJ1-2	ARPQGGSGTGPDGYT
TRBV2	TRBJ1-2	ASRNRQSYGYT
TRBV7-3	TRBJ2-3	ASGLAGPLSTDTQY
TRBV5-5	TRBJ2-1	ASSSGGFNEQF
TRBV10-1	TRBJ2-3	ATPGLQDTQY
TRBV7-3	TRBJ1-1	ASSLGTGARDTEAF
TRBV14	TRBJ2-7	ASSDHRGGSEQY
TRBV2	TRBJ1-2	ASNGQDRGNYGYT
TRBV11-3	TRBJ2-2	ASSLDGSGGLPAGELF
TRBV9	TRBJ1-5	ASSVYGTVGQPQH
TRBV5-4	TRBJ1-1	ASRQTGDTEAF
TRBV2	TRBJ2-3	ASSRPGVGTDTQY
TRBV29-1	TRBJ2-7	SVGDRSYEQY
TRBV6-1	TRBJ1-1	ASSEGDNTEAF
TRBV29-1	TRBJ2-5	SVGVGDRETQY
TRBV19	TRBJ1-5	ASSIRGEQPQH
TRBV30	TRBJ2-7	AWSLGVIYEQY
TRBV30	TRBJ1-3	AWSVPGIISGNTIY
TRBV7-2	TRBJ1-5	ASSPFAGGNQPQH
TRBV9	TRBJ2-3	ASSARLAASTDTQY
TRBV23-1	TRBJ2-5	ASSQSSGRQEIVETQY
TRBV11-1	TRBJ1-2	ASSGSSRYGYT